This T cell receptor (beta chain) was sequenced for a study of shared clonotypes between healthy human individuals. The CDR3 totals 15 residues. Germline CDR1 is SEHNR and CDR2 is FQNEAQ (reference sequence). V was cut by 5 bases and J by 4 bases, with 17 bases left in between. Repertoires were generated with immunoSEQ multiplex PCR, while TCRdb's copy carries only in-frame clones and drops some. The data hold about 460,000 clones, with around 77% observed a single time. Sequenced input: PBMCs. This chain joins TRBV7-9 and TRBJ1-1; D is undetermined. The sequence came from a woman between 35 and 50 years old in good health. Some clones in this sample may be carry-over from other donors' samples. The CDR3 is CASSDGTYSGTEAFF. CDR3 DNA: TGTGCCAGCAGCGATGGAACGTATTCGGGCACTGAAGCTTTCTTT.